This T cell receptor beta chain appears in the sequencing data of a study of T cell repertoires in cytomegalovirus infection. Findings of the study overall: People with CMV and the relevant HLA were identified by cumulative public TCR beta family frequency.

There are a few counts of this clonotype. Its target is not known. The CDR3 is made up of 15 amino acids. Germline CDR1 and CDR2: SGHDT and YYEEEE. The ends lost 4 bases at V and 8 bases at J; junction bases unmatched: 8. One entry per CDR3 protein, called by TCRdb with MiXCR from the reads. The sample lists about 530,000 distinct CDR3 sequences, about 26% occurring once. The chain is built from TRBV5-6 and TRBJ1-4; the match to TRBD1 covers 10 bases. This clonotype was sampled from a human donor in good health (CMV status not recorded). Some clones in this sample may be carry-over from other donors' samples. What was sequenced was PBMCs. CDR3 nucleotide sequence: TGTGCCAGCAGCGAAGCGGACAGGGGGGCCGAAAAACTGTTTTTT. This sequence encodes CASSEADRGAEKLFF.